The 8 T cell receptor beta chains reported below all come from one sample, sequenced in a study of blood T cell repertoires in COVID-19. Generated by immunoSEQ multiplex PCR, the TCRdb table keeps only in-frame clones and is missing some. Of around 320,000 clones listed, 75% to 90% are singletons. Material: peripheral blood. These receptors all stem from a man aged 18 to 29 with active or convalescent COVID-19.

The V gene is TRBV7-8, the J gene TRBJ2-5; possible D gene TRBD1, 6 bases. The CDR3 extends over 18 amino acids. V was clipped by 4 bases and J by 5 bases, with 26 bases between them. Germline values: CDR1 SGHVS, CDR2 FQNEAQ. CDR3 DNA sequence: TGTGCCAGCAGCTCCATTTCCTACCGGGGAAAAGGGGGTGAGACCCAGTACTTC. It encodes CASSSISYRGKGGETQYF.

This chain connects TRBV5-5 to TRBJ2-1; D gene ambiguous. The ends were cut back, 4 bases at V and 6 bases at J, with 8 bases in the middle. The CDR3 totals 12 residues. From germline, CDR1 is SGHKS and CDR2 YYEKEE (reference sequence). CDR3: CASSERRNEQFF. CDR3 bases: TGTGCCAGCAGCGAGCGCCGCAATGAGCAGTTCTTC.

The chain joins TRBV30 to TRBJ2-7; 13 bases match TRBD2. The J segment lost 0 bases and the V segment lost 3 bases, leaving 14 bases of the junction unmatched. The germline gives CDR1 GTSNPN, CDR2 SVGIG (reference sequence). CDR3 size: 19 residues. This CDR3 reads CAWSPTRLAGGRSSYEQYF. The CDR3 coding sequence is TGTGCCTGGAGCCCCACTCGACTAGCGGGGGGCCGGAGCTCCTACGAGCAGTACTTC.

The genes are TRBV6-6 and TRBJ2-3; possibly TRBD2 for D (7 bases). CDR3 length equals 12 residues. V was cut by 8 bases and J by 9 bases, with 15 bases left in between. CDR1 is MNHNY and CDR2 is SVGAGI in the germline V gene (reference sequence). The DNA for the CDR3 is TGTGCCAGCTCTGGGGGGGGGCTAACGCAGTATTTT. This gives the protein CASSGGGLTQYF.

The chain recombines TRBV12-5 with TRBJ2-7; no definite D call. Germline lookup yields CDR1 LGHNT and CDR2 FRNRAP. V lost 9 bases and J lost 10, with 7 bases in between. This CDR3 region has 8 residues. CDR3 region: CARTFQYF. CDR3 nucleotides: TGTGCTAGGACTTTTCAGTACTTC.

The gene calls are TRBV5-6 and TRBJ1-1, with D possibly being TRBD1 (5 bases). Germline V gene sequence: CDR1 SGHDT, CDR2 YYEEEE. Trimming took off 3 bases at V and 3 bases at J, with 18 bases between the two ends. This CDR3 has 16 residues. The CDR3 reads CASSWGPGPVDTEAFF. CDR3 DNA: TGTGCCAGCAGCTGGGGCCCCGGGCCGGTGGACACTGAAGCTTTCTTT.

J is TRBJ2-7 and V is TRBV12-5; TRBD1 agrees at 10 bases. Per germline, CDR1 LGHNT and CDR2 FRNRAP. The CDR3 contains 15 residues. The trim removed 1 base at V and 7 bases at J, leaving 7 bases unmatched. The CDR3 DNA follows: TGTGCTAGTGGTTTGGGGGGGACAGGGGAAGGAGAGCAGTACTTC. Its protein product is CASGLGGTGEGEQYF.

The chain recombines TRBV5-1 with TRBJ2-3; maybe TRBD1 (5 bases). The V gene lost 0 bases and the J gene lost 2 bases, with 10 bases spanning the gap. Germline V CDR1 and CDR2: SGHRS, YFSETQ. This CDR3 has 15 amino acids. The CDR3 is CASSLVDRDTDTQYF. The CDR3 DNA is TGCGCCAGCAGCTTGGTCGACAGAGACACAGATACGCAGTATTTT. Variable domain in full (rest from reference TRBV5-1 and TRBJ2-3): KAGVTQTPRYLIKTRGQQVTLSCSPISGHRSVSWYQQTPGQGLQFLFEYFSETQRNKGNFPGRFSGRQFSNSRSEMNVSTLELGDSALYLCASSLVDRDTDTQYFGPGTRLTVL.